This T cell receptor (beta chain) was sequenced during a study of shared clonotypes between healthy human individuals. Study-level information: CD4 naive and memory got three plates each, CD8 naive two, CD8 memory one.

Whole-study results and caveats: Naive subsets tended to show greater estimated richness than memory subsets.

Concerning this clone itself: Its antigen is currently unknown.

V lost 1 base to trimming and J lost 3 bases, with 10 bases between them. The CDR3 totals 15 residues. Germline loops: CDR1 SGHAT, CDR2 FQNNGV. A CD45RA-negative memory subset and a CD45RA+ naive subset were separated from the CD4+ cells. Assay: immunoSEQ multiplex PCR; the TCRdb copy retains only in-frame clones and omits some. There are over a million clones in the sample; approximately 78% occur only once, and 0.4% to 0.55% lies in the top ten. This TCR was recovered from a man between 18 and 35 years old in good health. Some clones in this sample may be carry-over from other donors' samples. This chain links TRBV11-2 with TRBJ2-1; D is unclear. The sequencing sample was made of memory CD4+ T cells from PBMCs. The subset denotes: CD45RA-negative fraction. CDR3 in DNA: TGTGCCAGCAGCTTAGGTGCTGCAGTCTACAATGAGCAGTTCTTC. It specifies CASSLGAAVYNEQFF.